What follows are 29 T cell receptor beta chains derived from one specimen sequenced in a study of blood T cell repertoires in COVID-19. Profiling relied on immunoSEQ multiplex PCR, and the TCRdb table lists in-frame clones only, not all of them. The sample lists 150,000 to 200,000 clones; around 73% were seen once. Sample: PBMCs or T cells enriched from blood (not recorded which). The receptors here all came from a woman in her forties or fifties who had recovered from COVID-19.

The V and J genes are TRBV14 and TRBJ2-1; TRBD2 is a possible D gene (6 bases). The germline gives CDR1 SGHDN, CDR2 FVKESK. The CDR3 extends over 16 amino acids. Trimming cost V 4 bases and J 1 base, with 14 bases left between them. CDR3 in amino acids: CASSPLSSGSYNEQFF. The DNA of the CDR3 is TGTGCCAGCAGCCCTCTTAGTAGCGGATCCTACAATGAGCAGTTCTTC.

The chain has TRBV28 and TRBJ1-5, with 9 bases fitting TRBD1. The germline CDR1 and CDR2 sequences are MDHEN and SYDVKM. V trimming: 5 bases; J trimming: 6 bases; junction bases outside the gene matches: 5. This CDR3 comprises 14 residues. The chain's CDR3 is CASSTRQGGQPQHF. CDR3 bases: TGTGCCAGCAGTACTAGACAGGGGGGTCAGCCCCAGCATTTT.

This clone was detected only a few times. The rearrangement joins TRBV10-3 to TRBJ2-7; 9 nucleotides match TRBD1. With V trimmed by 4 bases and J by 2 bases, 3 bases remained unmatched. The germline gives CDR1 ENHRY, CDR2 SYGVKD. This CDR3 comprises 14 residues. CDR3 loop: CAISGGTGTYEQYF. CDR3 in DNA: TGTGCCATCAGTGGAGGGACAGGGACCTACGAGCAGTACTTC.

The V gene is TRBV19, the J gene TRBJ1-5; tentatively, D is TRBD1 (6 bases). The CDR3 length is 15 residues. CDR1 LNHDA and CDR2 SQIVND come from the germline V gene (reference sequence). Trimming pared 2 bases from V and 6 bases from J, leaving 14 bases between. In nucleotides, the CDR3 is TGTGCCAGTAGTATAACGGCAGGGGTTGGTCAGCCCCAGCATTTT. It is translated as CASSITAGVGQPQHF.

The chain combines TRBV6-5 with TRBJ2-4; D might be TRBD1 (5 bases). The V gene's germline CDR1 is MNHEY and CDR2 SVGAGI. The CDR3 extends over 15 amino acids. Trimming pared 4 bases from V and 0 bases from J, leaving 10 bases between. DNA of the CDR3: TGTGCCAGCAGTTCGCCAGGGCTAGCCAAAAACATTCAGTACTTC. Residues: CASSSPGLAKNIQYF.

The V and J genes are TRBV3-1 (or the pseudogene TRBV3-2) and TRBJ2-5, with D possibly being TRBD1 (6 bases). Trimming stripped 4 bases from V and 5 bases from J, with 11 bases between. This CDR3 has 13 residues. Germline CDR1 reads LGHDT; CDR2 reads YNNKEL (reference sequence). As DNA, the CDR3 is TGTGCCAGCAGCCCCAGGGGAACCGAGACCCAGTACTTC. Protein product: CASSPRGTETQYF.

The table lists this clone with many counts. The V and J genes are TRBV6-7 and TRBJ2-3, with 10 bases lining up with TRBD1. TRBV6-7 is given ORF status, its function remaining uncertain. The V segment lost 0 bases and the J segment 3 bases; nucleotides outside the gene matches: 6. The CDR3 extends over 17 amino acids. CDR3 region: CASSYSERDRGTDTQYF. The CDR3, as DNA: TGTGCCAGCAGTTACTCGGAACGGGACAGGGGTACAGATACGCAGTATTTT.

The chain carries TRBV29-1 and TRBJ1-1, with TRBD1 matching over 8 bases. Germline V gene lookup returns CDR1 SQVTM and CDR2 ANQGSEA. The CDR3 sequence is 13 residues long. Trimming removed 7 bases from V and 1 base from J; junction bases left unmatched: 5. The CDR3, as DNA: TGCAGCGCCAACAGGGGGGAGAACACTGAAGCTTTCTTT. Amino acid sequence: CSANRGENTEAFF.

This chain joins TRBV19 and TRBJ2-2; possibly TRBD2 for D (6 bases). This CDR3 has 16 amino acids. CDR1 is LNHDA, CDR2 SQIVND, per germline (reference sequence). The V end lost 5 bases, the J end lost 3 bases, and 16 bases lay between the germline ends. The CDR3 DNA sequence: TGTGCCAGTAGTCCCGCTCCTAGCGTTCACACCGGGGAGCTGTTTTTT. As protein: CASSPAPSVHTGELFF.

The J gene is TRBJ1-2, the V gene TRBV6-6, with no clear D. Germline CDR1 is MNHNY and CDR2 is SVGAGI (reference sequence). The CDR3 length is 12 residues. V lost 2 bases and J 8 bases, leaving 9 bases between the germline ends. The CDR3 DNA sequence: TGTGCCAGCAGTTACATTCGGGAGGGCTACACCTTC. It specifies CASSYIREGYTF.

This clone was picked up one time. V gene TRBV18 combines with J gene TRBJ2-5; 7 nucleotides align to TRBD2. Germline CDR1 is KGHSH and CDR2 is LQKENI. This CDR3 has 16 residues. Trimming cost V 3 bases and J 1 base; bases outside gene matches: 8. The DNA for the CDR3 is TGTGCCAGCTCACCTCCTAAATCTAGCGGCCAAGAGACCCAGTACTTC. It is translated as CASSPPKSSGQETQYF.

This rearrangement joins TRBV6-5 to TRBJ2-3; TRBD1 might be the D (6 bases). CDR3 size: 13 residues. The V gene's germline CDR1 is MNHEY and CDR2 SVGAGI. V was trimmed by 6 bases and J by 2 bases, leaving 9 bases between them. The CDR3 spells CASSTGPTDTQYF. The CDR3 DNA sequence: TGTGCCAGCAGCACAGGGCCCACAGATACGCAGTATTTT.

This clone is a singleton in its sample. The chain recombines TRBV3-1 (or the pseudogene TRBV3-2) with TRBJ1-3; D call uncertain. Germline CDR1 is LGHDT and CDR2 is YNNKEL (reference sequence). CDR3 length equals 14 residues. V gave up 4 bases and J gave up 2 bases, with 9 bases separating them. The CDR3 DNA reads as TGTGCCAGCAGCCTCGACACCACTGGAAACACCATATATTTT. This encodes CASSLDTTGNTIYF.

The CDR3 DNA is TGTGCCAGCAGCAGAGGACAGGGGGATAGAATTAATCAGCCCCAGCATTTT. Residues: CASSRGQGDRINQPQHF. The chain links TRBV7-8 to TRBJ1-5, with 10 bases lining up with TRBD1. J gave up 4 bases and V 5 bases, and 11 bases lay outside the gene matches. CDR3 length: 17 amino acids. Germline values: CDR1 SGHVS, CDR2 FQNEAQ. Full variable domain (remainder filled in from reference TRBV7-8 and TRBJ1-5): GAGVSQSPRYKVAKRGQDVALRCDPISGHVSLFWYQQALGQGPEFLTYFQNEAQLDKSGLPSDRFFAERPEGSVSTLKIQRTQQEDSAVYLCASSRGQGDRINQPQHFGDGTRLSIL.

This chain joins TRBV2 and TRBJ1-6; D possibly corresponds to TRBD1 (6 bases). V was clipped by 8 bases and J by 2 bases, with 7 bases between them. The CDR3 extends over 13 amino acids. Germline V lookup: CDR1 SNHLY, CDR2 FYNNEI. The CDR3 nucleotides are TGTGCCAGCGGGGGCGCCTATAATTCACCCCTCCACTTT. Translating gives CASGGAYNSPLHF.

The chain recombines TRBV4-2 with TRBJ2-3; TRBD2 might be the D (5 bases). CDR3 length equals 16 residues. Trimming left V 0 bases short and J 8 bases short, with 18 bases between. The germline gives CDR1 LGHNA, CDR2 YNFKEQ. The CDR3 DNA sequence: TGTGCCAGCAGCCAAGATTCAGCCAGGACTCCACCTACGCAGTATTTT. Translation gives CASSQDSARTPPTQYF.

This chain uses TRBV10-3 with TRBJ2-6; 12 bases match TRBD1. This CDR3 comprises 19 residues. V lost 8 bases, J lost 7 bases, and 18 bases stayed unmatched. The V gene's germline CDR1 is ENHRY and CDR2 SYGVKD. The CDR3 DNA sequence: TGTGCCATCTCCACAATCGGGACAGGGGGCCGAAAAGGCGCCAACGTCCTGACTTTC. This translates into CAISTIGTGGRKGANVLTF.

This clone was picked up a small number of times. This rearrangement joins TRBV27 to TRBJ2-1, with 10 positions matching TRBD2. V was clipped by 4 bases and J by 0 bases; unmatched bases: 12. Germline CDR1 and CDR2: MNHEY and SMNVEV (reference sequence). The CDR3 is 19 residues long. The CDR3 region is CASSSYPGTSAHSYNEQFF. The CDR3 DNA is TGTGCCAGCAGTTCATACCCAGGGACTAGCGCACACTCCTACAATGAGCAGTTCTTC.

The chain recombines TRBV19 with TRBJ2-1, with a possible D match to TRBD2 (6 bases). Trimming took 4 bases from V and 2 from J, leaving 12 bases between them. CDR3 length equals 15 residues. The germline V gene encodes CDR1 LNHDA and CDR2 SQIVND (reference sequence). CDR3 sequence: CASSTLGGTYNEQFF. The CDR3 nucleotides read TGTGCCAGTAGTACCCTCGGAGGGACCTACAATGAGCAGTTCTTC.

This clone was counted only a few times. This chain connects TRBV18 to TRBJ2-2; D gene ambiguous. The V and J ends lost 0 bases and 4 bases respectively, with 6 bases between them. The CDR3 loop spans 14 amino acids. Germline loops: CDR1 KGHSH, CDR2 LQKENI. In DNA form, the CDR3 reads TGTGCCAGCTCACCACCGGCAGTCACCGGGGAGCTGTTTTTT. Translation: CASSPPAVTGELFF.

The rearrangement links TRBV28 to TRBJ2-7; TRBD1 is a possible D gene (5 bases). Per the germline V gene, CDR1 is MDHEN and CDR2 is SYDVKM. The V gene lost 6 bases and the J gene lost 7 bases, with 16 bases spanning the gap. The length of the CDR3 is 13 residues. The CDR3 reads CASSSDTFGEQYF. Here the CDR3 DNA reads TGTGCCAGCAGCTCGGACACCTTCGGAGAGCAGTACTTC.

This chain links TRBV11-1 with TRBJ2-3; D possibly corresponds to TRBD2 (5 bases). The V end was cut by 6 bases, the J end by 6 bases, with 13 bases between. CDR3 length equals 13 residues. Germline-derived CDR1 and CDR2 are SGHAT and FQDESV (reference sequence). In DNA form, the CDR3 reads TGTGCCAGCAGGGGTGGGGAGTTCGATACGCAGTATTTT. Translating gives CASRGGEFDTQYF.

This clone has a single count. The CDR3 loop is CASSLTLADNTGELFF. The DNA for the CDR3 is TGCGCCAGCAGCTTAACACTAGCGGACAACACCGGGGAGCTGTTTTTT. This chain uses TRBV5-1 with TRBJ2-2; TRBD2 aligns across 8 bases. The CDR3 runs to 16 residues. V shed 2 bases, J shed 2 bases, and the junction held 5 bases outside the gene matches. The V gene's germline CDR1 is SGHRS and CDR2 YFSETQ.

The gene calls are TRBV30 and TRBJ1-2; 7 nucleotides line up with TRBD1. Germline CDR1 is GTSNPN and CDR2 is SVGIG (reference sequence). The CDR3 is 12 residues long. The ends lost 4 bases at V and 4 bases at J; junction bases unmatched: 3. This chain's CDR3 is CAWTTGAYGYTF. The CDR3 DNA reads as TGTGCCTGGACAACAGGGGCCTATGGCTACACCTTC.

This clone was detected once. The V call is TRBV19, the J call TRBJ1-5, with 7 positions matching TRBD1. The CDR3 is 15 amino acids. The V and J ends lost 6 bases and 2 bases, in that order; junction bases with no gene match: 7. Germline loops: CDR1 LNHDA, CDR2 SQIVND (reference sequence). The CDR3 reads CASRGGQLGNQPQHF. DNA of the CDR3: TGTGCCAGTAGAGGGGGACAGTTGGGCAATCAGCCCCAGCATTTT.

This chain links TRBV29-1 with TRBJ2-3; TRBD1 matches 7 bases. The CDR3 spans 13 residues. Germline CDR1 SQVTM, CDR2 ANQGSEA. V lost 6 bases to trimming and J lost 5 bases; unmatched junction nucleotides: 8. The CDR3 spells CSVTGRRKDTQYF. CDR3 DNA sequence: TGCAGCGTGACAGGGAGAAGAAAAGATACGCAGTATTTT.

The V call is TRBV6-5, the J call TRBJ2-2; D uncertain. This CDR3 is built from 15 residues. Looked up from germline, CDR1 is MNHEY and CDR2 is SVGAGI. Trimming pared 8 bases from V and 2 bases from J, leaving 15 bases between. The CDR3 spells CASLLTISNTGELFF. The CDR3 bases are TGTGCCAGCCTACTGACAATTTCCAACACCGGGGAGCTGTTTTTT.

The chain carries TRBV27 and TRBJ2-1; D is unclear. V shed 3 bases and J shed 5 bases, with 14 bases lying between them. This CDR3 contains 15 residues. Per the germline V gene, CDR1 is MNHEY and CDR2 is SMNVEV (reference sequence). The CDR3 DNA reads TGTGCCAGCAGTTTTGAAGCAATTAGCCACAATGAGCAGTTCTTC. Residues: CASSFEAISHNEQFF.

This clone has more than one count but fewer than ten. The genes are TRBV10-1 and TRBJ2-7; D call uncertain. The CDR3 length is 14 residues. Trimming left V 8 bases short and J 3 bases short, with 17 bases between. Germline loops: CDR1 WNHNN, CDR2 SYGVQD (reference sequence). The CDR3 loop reads CASQDSSENYEQYF. DNA of the CDR3: TGCGCCAGCCAAGACTCCTCCGAAAACTACGAGCAGTACTTC.